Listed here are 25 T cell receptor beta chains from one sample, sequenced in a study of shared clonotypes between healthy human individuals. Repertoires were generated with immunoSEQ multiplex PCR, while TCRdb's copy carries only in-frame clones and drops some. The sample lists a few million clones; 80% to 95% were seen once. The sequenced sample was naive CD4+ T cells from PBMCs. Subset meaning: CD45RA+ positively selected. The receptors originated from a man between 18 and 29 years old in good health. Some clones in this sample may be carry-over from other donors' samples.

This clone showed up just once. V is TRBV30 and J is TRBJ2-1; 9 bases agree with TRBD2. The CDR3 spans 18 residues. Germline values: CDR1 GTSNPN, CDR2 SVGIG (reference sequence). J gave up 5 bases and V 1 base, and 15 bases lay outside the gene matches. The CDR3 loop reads CAWSGWTSASPSDNEQFF. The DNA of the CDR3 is TGTGCCTGGAGTGGATGGACTAGCGCCTCACCGTCCGACAATGAGCAGTTCTTC. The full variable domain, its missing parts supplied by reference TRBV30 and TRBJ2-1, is SQTIHQWPATLVQPVGSPLSLECTVEGTSNPNLYWYRQAAGRGLQLLFYSVGIGQISSEVPQNLSASRPQDRQFILSSKKLLLSDSGFYLCAWSGWTSASPSDNEQFFGPGTRLTVL.

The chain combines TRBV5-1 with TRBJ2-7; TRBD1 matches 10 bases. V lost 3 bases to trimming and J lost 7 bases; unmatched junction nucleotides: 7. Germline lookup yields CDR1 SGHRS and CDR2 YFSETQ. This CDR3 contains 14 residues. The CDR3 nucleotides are TGCGCCAGCAGCTCTGGACAGGGGGTTCCTGAGCAGTACTTC. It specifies CASSSGQGVPEQYF.

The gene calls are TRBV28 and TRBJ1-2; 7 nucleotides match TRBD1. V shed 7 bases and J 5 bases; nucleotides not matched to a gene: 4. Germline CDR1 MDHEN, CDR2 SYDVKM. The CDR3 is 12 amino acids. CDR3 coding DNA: TGTGCCAGCACCAGGACAGGATATGGCTACACCTTC. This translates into CASTRTGYGYTF.

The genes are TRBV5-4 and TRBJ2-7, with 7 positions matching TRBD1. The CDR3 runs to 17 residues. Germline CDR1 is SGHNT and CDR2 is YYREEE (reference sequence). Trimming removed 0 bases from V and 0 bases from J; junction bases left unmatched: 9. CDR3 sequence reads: CASSLAYGQASSYEQYF. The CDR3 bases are TGTGCCAGCAGCTTGGCCTACGGACAGGCCAGCTCCTACGAGCAGTACTTC.

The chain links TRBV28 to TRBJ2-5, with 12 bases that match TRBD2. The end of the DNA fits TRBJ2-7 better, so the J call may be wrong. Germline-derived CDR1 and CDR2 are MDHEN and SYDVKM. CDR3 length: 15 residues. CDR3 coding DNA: TGTGCCAGCAGTCGTGGACTAGCGGGGACCTACGAGCAGTACTTC. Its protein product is CASSRGLAGTYEQYF.

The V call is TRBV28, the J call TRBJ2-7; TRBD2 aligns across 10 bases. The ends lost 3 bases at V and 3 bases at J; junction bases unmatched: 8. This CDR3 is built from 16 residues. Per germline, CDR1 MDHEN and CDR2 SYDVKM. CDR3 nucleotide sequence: TGTGCCAGCAGTTTCGGGGCAGCGGGAGGGTACTACGAGCAGTACTTC. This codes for CASSFGAAGGYYEQYF.

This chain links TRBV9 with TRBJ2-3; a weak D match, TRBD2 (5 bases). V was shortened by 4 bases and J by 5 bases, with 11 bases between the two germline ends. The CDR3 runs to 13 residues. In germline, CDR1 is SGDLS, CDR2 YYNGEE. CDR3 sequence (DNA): TGTGCCAGCAGCACGGTCCGGGGAGATACGCAGTATTTT. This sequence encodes CASSTVRGDTQYF.

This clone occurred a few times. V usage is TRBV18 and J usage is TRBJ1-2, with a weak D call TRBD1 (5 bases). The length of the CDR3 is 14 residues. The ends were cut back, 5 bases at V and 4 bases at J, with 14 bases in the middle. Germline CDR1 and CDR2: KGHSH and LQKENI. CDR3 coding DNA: TGTGCCAGCTCATTGGTGACAGACCCCTATGGCTACACCTTC. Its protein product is CASSLVTDPYGYTF.

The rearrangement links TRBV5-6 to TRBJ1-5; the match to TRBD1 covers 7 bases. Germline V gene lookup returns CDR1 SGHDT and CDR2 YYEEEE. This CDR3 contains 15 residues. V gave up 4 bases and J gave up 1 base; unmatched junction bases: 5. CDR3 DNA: TGTGCCAGCAGCACCAGGGGGGGAAGCAATCAGCCCCAGCATTTT. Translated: CASSTRGGSNQPQHF.

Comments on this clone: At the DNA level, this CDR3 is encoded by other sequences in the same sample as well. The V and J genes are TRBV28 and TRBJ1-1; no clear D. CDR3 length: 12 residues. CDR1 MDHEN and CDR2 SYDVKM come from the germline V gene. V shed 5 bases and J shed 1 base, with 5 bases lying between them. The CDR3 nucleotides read TGTGCCAGCAGTCCGAGGAACACTGAAGCTTTCTTT. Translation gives CASSPRNTEAFF.

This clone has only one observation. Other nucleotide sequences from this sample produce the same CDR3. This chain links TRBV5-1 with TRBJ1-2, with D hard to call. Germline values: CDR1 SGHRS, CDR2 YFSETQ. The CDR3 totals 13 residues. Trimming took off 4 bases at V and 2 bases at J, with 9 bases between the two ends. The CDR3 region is CASSPRENYGYTF. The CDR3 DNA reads TGCGCCAGCAGCCCGAGGGAGAACTATGGCTACACCTTC.

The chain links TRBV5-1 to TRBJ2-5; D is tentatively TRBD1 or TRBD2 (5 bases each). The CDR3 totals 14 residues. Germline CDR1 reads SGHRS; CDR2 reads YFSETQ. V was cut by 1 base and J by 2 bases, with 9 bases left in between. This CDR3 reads CASSLWDGQETQYF. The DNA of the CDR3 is TGCGCCAGCAGCTTGTGGGACGGACAAGAGACCCAGTACTTC.

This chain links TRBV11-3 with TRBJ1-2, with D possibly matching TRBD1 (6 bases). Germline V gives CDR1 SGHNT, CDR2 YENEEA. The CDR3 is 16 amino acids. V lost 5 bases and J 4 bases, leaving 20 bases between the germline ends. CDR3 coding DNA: TGTGCCAGCAGCGTCGCGAGTCGGCGGGGGGCCTATGGCTACACCTTC. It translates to CASSVASRRGAYGYTF.

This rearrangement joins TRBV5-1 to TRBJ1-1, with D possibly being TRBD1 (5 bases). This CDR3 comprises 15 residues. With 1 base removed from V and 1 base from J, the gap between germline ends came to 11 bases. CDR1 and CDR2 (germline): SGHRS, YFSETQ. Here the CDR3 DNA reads TGCGCCAGCAGCTTGTTAGGGGAGGGGAACACTGAAGCTTTCTTT. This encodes CASSLLGEGNTEAFF.

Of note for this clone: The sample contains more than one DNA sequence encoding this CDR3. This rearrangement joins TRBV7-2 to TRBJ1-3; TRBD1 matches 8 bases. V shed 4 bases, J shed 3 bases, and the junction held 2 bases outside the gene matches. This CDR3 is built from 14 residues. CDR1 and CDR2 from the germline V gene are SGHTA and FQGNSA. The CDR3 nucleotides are TGTGCCAGCAGCTCCACAGGGGGTGGAAACACCATATATTTT. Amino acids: CASSSTGGGNTIYF.

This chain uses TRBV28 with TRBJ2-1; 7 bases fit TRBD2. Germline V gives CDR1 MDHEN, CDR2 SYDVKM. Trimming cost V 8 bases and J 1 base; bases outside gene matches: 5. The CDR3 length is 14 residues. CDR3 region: CASDIAGSYNEQFF. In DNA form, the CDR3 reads TGTGCCAGCGACATAGCGGGTTCCTACAATGAGCAGTTCTTC.

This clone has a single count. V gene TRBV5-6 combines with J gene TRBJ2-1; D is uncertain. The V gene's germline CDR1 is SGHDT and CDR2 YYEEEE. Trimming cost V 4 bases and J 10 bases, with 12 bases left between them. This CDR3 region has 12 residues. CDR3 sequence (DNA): TGTGCCAGCAGCGGGTCGGGCCCCGAGCAGTTCTTC. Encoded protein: CASSGSGPEQFF. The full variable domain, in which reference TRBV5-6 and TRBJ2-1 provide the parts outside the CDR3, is DAGVTQSPTHLIKTRGQQVTLRCSPKSGHDTVSWYQQALGQGPQFIFQYYEEEERQRGNFPDRFSGHQFPNYSSELNVNALLLGDSALYLCASSGSGPEQFFGPGTRLTVL.

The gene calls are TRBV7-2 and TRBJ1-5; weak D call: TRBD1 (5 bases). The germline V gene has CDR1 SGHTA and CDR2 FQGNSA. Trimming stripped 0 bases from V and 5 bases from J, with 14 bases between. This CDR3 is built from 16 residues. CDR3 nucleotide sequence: TGTGCCAGCAGCTTAGCGCTCGGCAGGGTGGATCAGCCCCAGCATTTT. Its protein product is CASSLALGRVDQPQHF. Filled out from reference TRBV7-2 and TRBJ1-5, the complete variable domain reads GAGVSQSPSNKVTEKGKDVELRCDPISGHTALYWYRQSLGQGLEFLIYFQGNSAPDKSGLPSDRFSAERTGGSVSTLTIQRTQQEDSAVYLCASSLALGRVDQPQHFGDGTRLSIL.

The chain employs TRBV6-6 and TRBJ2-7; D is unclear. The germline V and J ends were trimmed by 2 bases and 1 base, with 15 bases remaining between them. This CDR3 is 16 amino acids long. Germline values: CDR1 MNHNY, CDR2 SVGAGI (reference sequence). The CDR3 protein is CASSYGSGSRSYEQYF. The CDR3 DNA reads TGTGCCAGCAGTTACGGGTCGGGCAGTCGGTCCTACGAGCAGTACTTC.

The CDR3 DNA sequence: TGTGCCAGCAGCTTAGGGCTAGCGGGAGTTGATACGCAGTATTTT. Translation gives CASSLGLAGVDTQYF. The genes are TRBV7-3 and TRBJ2-3; TRBD2 matches 10 bases. J was trimmed by 6 bases and V by 2 bases; bases with no gene match: 5. The CDR3 has 15 amino acids. Germline CDR1 is SGHTA and CDR2 is FQGTGA.

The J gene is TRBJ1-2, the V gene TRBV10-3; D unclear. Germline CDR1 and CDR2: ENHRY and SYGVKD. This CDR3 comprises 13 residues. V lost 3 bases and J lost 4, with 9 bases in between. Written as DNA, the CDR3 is TGTGCCATCAGTGACCTCGGATCCTATGGCTACACCTTC. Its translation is CAISDLGSYGYTF.

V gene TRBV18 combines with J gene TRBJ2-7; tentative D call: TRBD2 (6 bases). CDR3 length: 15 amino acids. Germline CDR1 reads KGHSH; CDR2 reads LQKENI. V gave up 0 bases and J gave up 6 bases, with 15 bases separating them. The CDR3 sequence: CASSPPVGGTGEQYF. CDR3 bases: TGTGCCAGCTCACCACCGGTGGGGGGAACAGGCGAGCAGTACTTC.

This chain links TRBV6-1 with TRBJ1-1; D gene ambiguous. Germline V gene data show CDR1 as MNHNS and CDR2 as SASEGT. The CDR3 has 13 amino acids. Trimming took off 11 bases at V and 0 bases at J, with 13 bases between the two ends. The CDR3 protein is CAGAANMNTEAFF. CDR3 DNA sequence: TGTGCCGGAGCGGCAAATATGAACACTGAAGCTTTCTTT.

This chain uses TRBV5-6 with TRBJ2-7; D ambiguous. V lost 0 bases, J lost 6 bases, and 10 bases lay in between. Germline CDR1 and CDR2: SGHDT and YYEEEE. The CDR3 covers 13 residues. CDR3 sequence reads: CASSLERAGEQYF. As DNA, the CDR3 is TGTGCCAGCAGCTTGGAACGGGCCGGCGAGCAGTACTTC.

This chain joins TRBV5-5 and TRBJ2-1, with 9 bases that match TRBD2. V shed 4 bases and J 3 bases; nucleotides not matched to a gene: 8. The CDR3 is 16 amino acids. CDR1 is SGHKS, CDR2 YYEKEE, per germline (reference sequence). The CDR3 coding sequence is TGTGCCAGCAGCGCACCCCTAGCGGGGTACTACAATGAGCAGTTCTTC. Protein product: CASSAPLAGYYNEQFF.